The rows below give T cell receptor beta chains drawn from one sample of a study of blood T cell repertoires in COVID-19. Only in-frame clones appear in the TCRdb table, and some are missing; sequencing was by immunoSEQ multiplex PCR. Here the sample spans around 200,000 clones, roughly four fifths being singletons. Material for sequencing was peripheral blood. These receptors originate from a woman between 40 and 55 years old with acute or convalescent COVID-19. Each CDR3 is given with its conserved first and last residue. D genes are given only for firm matches. For some rows the clone size is stated as once, few or many, or as a class when expanded; others skip it.

size	D	V	J	DNA	CDR3
NA	NA	TRBV29-1	TRBJ2-5	TGCAGCGCCACCGGGACAACCCAAGAGACCCAGTACTTC	CSATGTTQETQYF
NA	TRBD2	TRBV3-1/TRBV3-2	TRBJ2-7	TGTGCCAGCAGCCGAATCCCGGGGGGAGGCGAGCAGTACTTC	CASSRIPGGGEQYF
NA	TRBD1	TRBV24-1	TRBJ1-1	TGTGCCACCAGCGGACAGGGATTGAACACTGAAGCTTTCTTT	CATSGQGLNTEAFF
NA	TRBD1	TRBV5-1	TRBJ2-5	TGCGCCAGCAGCTTGGATGGCACAGGGGGTGGAGAGACCCAGTACTTC	CASSLDGTGGGETQYF
NA	NA	TRBV5-1	TRBJ1-1	TGCGCCAGCAGCTTGGAACAGGGAATCGCTTTCTTT	CASSLEQGIAFF
NA	TRBD1	TRBV19	TRBJ1-5	TGTGCCAGCAGGGACAGACCCTATAGCAATCAGCCCCAGCATTTT	CASRDRPYSNQPQHF
NA	TRBD1	TRBV5-1	TRBJ1-3	TGCGCCAGCAGCATAGGACAGGGACATGGAAACACCATATATTTT	CASSIGQGHGNTIYF
NA	NA	TRBV27	TRBJ1-5	TGTGCCAGCAGTTTTTCCCCCTATCAGCCCCAGCATTTT	CASSFSPYQPQHF
NA	NA	TRBV10-2	TRBJ2-7	TGCGCCAGCAGTGAGCCCCAGGGCCGGACCCATTTC	CASSEPQGRTHF
NA	NA	TRBV25-1	TRBJ2-3	TGTGCCAGCCAGGGGACCCTAAGCACAGATACGCAGTATTTT	CASQGTLSTDTQYF
many	NA	TRBV28	TRBJ2-3	TGTGCCAGCAGTTTTACACAGGGAGCAGATACGCAGTATTTT	CASSFTQGADTQYF
NA	TRBD1	TRBV7-3	TRBJ1-2	TGTGCCAGCAGCCCGGACAGGGGGCAGCGCGGCTACACCTTC	CASSPDRGQRGYTF
NA	TRBD2	TRBV2	TRBJ2-1	TGTGCCAGCGGGGAACTAGCGGGGGGGCCCAATGAGCAGTTCTTC	CASGELAGGPNEQFF
few	NA	TRBV19	TRBJ1-2	TGTGCCAGTAGTATAACAGGGTGGAACTATGGCTACACCTTC	CASSITGWNYGYTF
NA	TRBD2	TRBV4-1	TRBJ2-3	TGCGCCAGCAGCCAAGTTAGCGGGAGGCGCCACAAGGAAGATACGCAGTATTTT	CASSQVSGRRHKEDTQYF
NA	TRBD2	TRBV5-4	TRBJ2-7	TGTGCCAGCAGCTTGGGCGGGACTAGCGGCTCCTACGAGCAGTACTTC	CASSLGGTSGSYEQYF
NA	NA	TRBV28	TRBJ1-5	TGTGCCAGCAGTTTTCCGGCACGGGATGGCAATCAGCCCCAGCATTTT	CASSFPARDGNQPQHF
NA	TRBD2	TRBV2	TRBJ2-5	TGTGCCAGCAGTCCTTTACTAGCGGGGGGCCAAGAGACCCAGTACTTC	CASSPLLAGGQETQYF
NA	TRBD2	TRBV5-1	TRBJ2-7	TGCGCCAGCAGCTTGGCCGACCCGGTAACTAGCGGATACGAGCAGTACTTC	CASSLADPVTSGYEQYF
NA	NA	TRBV30	TRBJ2-7	TGTGCCTGGAGTCGTGGGGGCAGCTACGAGCAGTACTTC	CAWSRGGSYEQYF
NA	NA	TRBV3-1/TRBV3-2	TRBJ1-1	TGTGCCAGCAGCCTCAGAGGCGGTGAAGCTTTCTTT	CASSLRGGEAFF
few	NA	TRBV28	TRBJ1-2	TGTGCCAGCAGTTTAGCGGCCGAGCTCTATGGCTACACCTTC	CASSLAAELYGYTF
NA	NA	TRBV7-3	TRBJ1-1	TGTGCCAGCAGCCCTCACGGACCGGGGGACACTGAAGCTTTCTTT	CASSPHGPGDTEAFF
NA	TRBD1	TRBV10-2	TRBJ2-7	TGCGCCAGCAGCCGAGGACAGGGGGCTTTCGAGCAGTACTTC	CASSRGQGAFEQYF
NA	NA	TRBV6-1	TRBJ1-5	TGTGCCAGCAGTGAAAGGAGGGTAGGGCCTCAGCCCCAGCATTTT	CASSERRVGPQPQHF
NA	TRBD1	TRBV28	TRBJ1-4	TGTGCCAGCAGTTCAGGGGGTGGAGAAAAACTGTTTTTT	CASSSGGGEKLFF
once	TRBD2	TRBV2	TRBJ2-5	TGTGCCAGCAGTATTGGAGAGAGCGGGGGACACAGGGAGACCCAGTACTTC	CASSIGESGGHRETQYF
NA	TRBD1	TRBV28	TRBJ1-1	TGTGCCAGCAGTTTCAGGGGGGTAACTGAAGCTTTCTTT	CASSFRGVTEAFF
NA	NA	TRBV19	TRBJ2-1	TGTGCCAGTAGTATAGATTTGGAGGAGATGGAGCAGTTCTTC	CASSIDLEEMEQFF
NA	TRBD1	TRBV6-5	TRBJ1-6	TGTGCCAGCAGTCGACAGGGCCGGGGGTATTCACCCCTCCACTTT	CASSRQGRGYSPLHF
NA	NA	TRBV20-1	TRBJ2-7	TGCAGTGCGGAGGAGGTGCCGGAGCAGTACTTC	CSAEEVPEQYF
NA	TRBD1	TRBV19	TRBJ1-2	TGTGCCAGTAGTATTCCGGGACAGGGACGACCTGGCTACACCTTC	CASSIPGQGRPGYTF
NA	NA	TRBV19	TRBJ2-2	TGTGCCAGTAGGGGCACTACCGGGGAGCTGTTTTTT	CASRGTTGELFF
once	TRBD1	TRBV7-9	TRBJ2-1	TGTGCCAGCAGCTTACCAGGACAGGGGCACAATGAGCAGTTCTTC	CASSLPGQGHNEQFF
NA	NA	TRBV30	TRBJ1-2	TGTGCTCGAACGGAGGGGTTTTTGAGCGGCTACACCTTC	CARTEGFLSGYTF
NA	TRBD1	TRBV4-2	TRBJ1-2	TGTGCCAGCAGCCAGCCGGACAGGGGGGGATATGGCTACACCTTC	CASSQPDRGGYGYTF
NA	TRBD2	TRBV6-4	TRBJ2-3	TGTGCCAGCAGGGGACTAGCGGGAAGCACAGATACGCAGTATTTT	CASRGLAGSTDTQYF
NA	TRBD1	TRBV7-9	TRBJ1-4	TGTGCCAGCAGCACCGATCACAGGGGAAGGGATGAAAAACTGTTTTTT	CASSTDHRGRDEKLFF
few	NA	TRBV9	TRBJ1-1	TGTGCCAGCACTCAGGTGACTGAAGCTTTCTTT	CASTQVTEAFF
NA	TRBD2	TRBV15	TRBJ2-7	TGTGCCACCAGCAGAGGGGCTAGCGGGGGCTCCTACGAGCAGTACTTC	CATSRGASGGSYEQYF
NA	NA	TRBV23-1	TRBJ2-2	TGCGCCAGCAGTCAATCCGTCTGGGACTCCCGGAAAGGAGGGGAGCTGTTTTTT	CASSQSVWDSRKGGELFF
NA	TRBD2	TRBV10-2	TRBJ2-1	TGCGCCAGCAGTCTCCGGCTAGCGGGGTACAATGAGCAGTTCTTC	CASSLRLAGYNEQFF
once	NA	TRBV5-4	TRBJ2-3	TGTGCCAGCAGCTTGGCCGGGTCAGATACGCAGTATTTT	CASSLAGSDTQYF
few	NA	TRBV7-9	TRBJ2-7	TGTGCCAGCAGCTTACTAGGTTCGGACGAGCAGTACTTC	CASSLLGSDEQYF
NA	NA	TRBV18	TRBJ2-7	TGTGCCAGCTCACCACAGGGGGTACCCGAGCAGTACTTC	CASSPQGVPEQYF
NA	TRBD1	TRBV5-1	TRBJ1-1	TGCGCCAGCAGCTTGCTTCAGGGGGTTCCTGAAGCTTTCTTT	CASSLLQGVPEAFF
NA	NA	TRBV6-2/TRBV6-3	TRBJ2-1	TGTGCCAGCAGTTCCTCACTTTACAATGAGCAGTTCTTC	CASSSSLYNEQFF
NA	NA	TRBV5-1	TRBJ2-7	TGCGCCAGCAGCTTGTACGGCTACGAGCAGTACTTC	CASSLYGYEQYF
NA	TRBD2	TRBV28	TRBJ2-7	TGTGCCAGCAGTTCTCCGGGACTAGAAGTTGAGCAGTACTTC	CASSSPGLEVEQYF
NA	TRBD1	TRBV29-1	TRBJ1-2	TGCAGCGCCCTAGGGGCAGGGGGCGACCACTATGGCTACACCTTC	CSALGAGGDHYGYTF
once	NA	TRBV13	TRBJ2-2	TGTGCCAGCAGCAGGAGACGGAGCGCCGGGGAGCTGTTTTTT	CASSRRRSAGELFF
NA	TRBD1	TRBV30	TRBJ1-2	TGTGCCTGGAGTGTATACCGGTCCGGGACAGGGGTTAACTATGGCTACACCTTC	CAWSVYRSGTGVNYGYTF